The 28 T cell receptor beta chains below all came from one sample that was sequenced in a study of blood T cells in healthy people across ages. Combining a sample-barcoded 5' primer with a J-beta primer mix, a second PCR ran for roughly 7 to 12 cycles. TCRdb fed the 5' RACE reads into MiXCR, producing one record per CDR3 protein. Of approximately 1.5 million distinct CDR3 sequences listed, 34% are singletons. The sample taken for sequencing was blood. The receptors stem from a woman in her 30s in good health.

This clonotype was counted many times. This chain connects TRBV27 to TRBJ2-3; D is undetermined. The CDR3 loop spans 12 amino acids. Germline V gene sequence: CDR1 MNHEY, CDR2 SMNVEV (reference sequence). Deletions cut 6 bases from V and 6 bases from J, with 10 bases between. In nucleotides, the CDR3 is TGTGCCAGCAGCACGTTGGGGGATACGCAGTATTTT. This translates into CASSTLGDTQYF.

J is TRBJ1-2 and V is TRBV13; D might be TRBD1 (6 bases). Trimming shortened V by 5 bases and J by 8 bases, and 24 bases separated the two germline ends. CDR3 length equals 16 residues. CDR1 and CDR2 from the germline V gene are PRHDT and FYEKMQ (reference sequence). The CDR3 DNA reads as TGTGCCAGCAGCCCGAATGCGGGGGGCGATGTTAGGGGCTACACCTTC. Its protein is CASSPNAGGDVRGYTF.

The J gene is TRBJ2-1, the V gene TRBV27; 12 bases fit TRBD1. There are 16 residues in the CDR3. Germline trimming cut 3 bases from V and 4 bases from J; bases unmatched to any gene: 4. The germline gives CDR1 MNHEY, CDR2 SMNVEV (reference sequence). For the CDR3, the DNA is TGTGCCAGCAGTTTTGGGACAGGGGGCCTTTACAATGAGCAGTTCTTC. It is translated as CASSFGTGGLYNEQFF.

This clonotype has a count of ten or more. This chain joins TRBV7-9 and TRBJ2-7; D tentatively fits TRBD1 or TRBD2 (5 bases each). Germline V CDR1 and CDR2: SEHNR, FQNEAQ (reference sequence). Trimming cost V 5 bases and J 6 bases, with 14 bases left between them. The CDR3 runs to 13 residues. Written as DNA, the CDR3 is TGTGCCAGCAGCCTAGGGACGGGGACCGAGCAGTACTTC. Encoded protein: CASSLGTGTEQYF.

The rearrangement links TRBV6-4 to TRBJ1-2; tentatively, D is TRBD1 (5 bases). The CDR3 loop spans 14 amino acids. V was shortened by 0 bases and J by 6 bases, with 11 bases between the two germline ends. Germline assignment: CDR1 MRHNA and CDR2 SNTAGT. The CDR3 region is CASSDSGAGHGYTF. The CDR3 DNA reads TGTGCCAGCAGTGACTCCGGGGCAGGTCATGGCTACACCTTC.

In the case of this clonotype: It may be a read error: a sequence one base away is much more abundant. This chain joins TRBV4-2 and TRBJ2-5; TRBD2 is a possible D gene (6 bases). CDR1 is LGHNA, CDR2 YNFKEQ, per germline. The V end lost 4 bases, the J end lost 7 bases, and 16 bases lay between the germline ends. This CDR3 has 14 amino acids. CDR3 sequence (DNA): TGTGCCAGCAGCCGAGATCCTAGCGAGGGGACCCAGTACTTC. Its translation is CASSRDPSEGTQYF.

The chain combines TRBV5-1 with TRBJ2-2, with 8 bases identical to TRBD1. Germline V gives CDR1 SGHRS, CDR2 YFSETQ. Trimming at V came to 4 bases and at J to 0 bases, leaving 20 bases not matched to a gene. This CDR3 spans 21 amino acids. CDR3 DNA: TGCGCCAGCAGCCGGGTGCCGGGACAGGAGATAAGAGAAACGAACACCGGGGAGCTGTTTTTT. This gives the protein CASSRVPGQEIRETNTGELFF.

The chain has TRBV28 and TRBJ2-3; TRBD1 agrees at 7 bases. CDR1 is MDHEN and CDR2 is SYDVKM in the germline V gene. V was clipped by 4 bases and J by 1 base; unmatched bases: 5. This CDR3 has 15 residues. In DNA, the CDR3 is TGTGCCAGCAGTTCCCATGGGACAGGCACAGATACGCAGTATTTT. It codes for CASSSHGTGTDTQYF. Using reference TRBV28 and TRBJ2-3 for the parts outside the CDR3, the full variable domain is DVKVTQSSRYLVKRTGEKVFLECVQDMDHENMFWYRQDPGLGLRLIYFSYDVKMKEKGDIPEGYSVSREKKERFSLILESASTNQTSMYLCASSSHGTGTDTQYFGPGTRLTVL.

A few counts support this clonotype. The chain recombines TRBV7-9 with TRBJ2-3, with 9 bases aligning to TRBD1. V trimming: 8 bases; J trimming: 0 bases; junction bases outside the gene matches: 9. CDR1 is SEHNR, CDR2 FQNEAQ, per germline (reference sequence). The CDR3 contains 16 residues. The CDR3 protein is CASRDRARTSTDTQYF. CDR3 DNA: TGTGCCAGCCGGGACAGGGCCCGTACTAGCACAGATACGCAGTATTTT.

This clonotype came up once. One end of the junction is discordant with germline, which a read error may explain. The chain recombines TRBV30 with TRBJ1-2; possible D gene TRBD1, 5 bases. CDR1 is GTSNPN, CDR2 SVGIG, per germline (reference sequence). The CDR3 loop spans 12 amino acids. The CDR3 reads CAWSRGNYGHTF. CDR3 nucleotide sequence: TGTGCCTGGAGTCGGGGGAACTATGGCCACACCTTC.

The V and J genes are TRBV12-3 or TRBV12-4 and TRBJ2-2, with no clear D. The germline V and J ends were trimmed by 6 bases and 4 bases, with 9 bases remaining between them. This CDR3 spans 13 amino acids. The CDR3 loop is CASRFLSTGELFF. The CDR3 nucleotides read TGTGCCAGCAGGTTTTTGAGCACCGGGGAGCTGTTTTTT.

This clonotype was recorded a few times. V is TRBV5-1 and J is TRBJ1-1; perhaps TRBD1 as D (5 bases). Trimming stripped 3 bases from V and 1 base from J, with 10 bases between. Per the germline V gene, CDR1 is SGHRS and CDR2 is YFSETQ. The CDR3 has 14 residues. CDR3 sequence reads: CASSSRVGNTEAFF. The CDR3 DNA follows: TGCGCCAGCAGCTCCAGGGTGGGGAACACTGAAGCTTTCTTT.

Note on this clonotype: Given a much more abundant clone one base away, this may be a read error. The chain couples TRBV4-1 to TRBJ2-5; D is unresolved. The J call may be mistaken, given a closer DNA end match to TRBJ2-7. CDR3 length: 14 residues. The germline V gene has CDR1 MGHRA and CDR2 YSYEKL. The CDR3 loop is CASSQNSLRCEQYF. As DNA, the CDR3 is TGCGCCAGCAGCCAAAACAGTCTTCGCTGCGAGCAGTACTTC.

This chain links TRBV5-1 with TRBJ2-2; TRBD1 or TRBD2 may be the D gene (5 bases each). V lost 3 bases and J 8 bases, leaving 14 bases between the germline ends. Per the germline V gene, CDR1 is SGHRS and CDR2 is YFSETQ. The CDR3 runs 14 residues. The CDR3 DNA reads as TGCGCCAGCAGCTCCGGACATGGCGGGGGGGAGCTGTTTTTT. This encodes CASSSGHGGGELFF.

Many counts were recorded for this clonotype. The chain is built from TRBV29-1 and TRBJ2-1, with 13 bases fitting TRBD2. CDR3 size: 14 residues. The germline CDR1 and CDR2 sequences are SQVTM and ANQGSEA. The junction had 9 bases not matched to a gene; V was cut back by 7 bases and J by 9 bases. For the CDR3, the DNA is TGCAGCGGGGATGGGACTAGCGGGGTCGGTGAGCAGTTCTTC. Translated, it gives CSGDGTSGVGEQFF.

This clonotype appeared a few times. V usage is TRBV9 and J usage is TRBJ2-1; 11 nucleotides line up with TRBD2. The germline V gene has CDR1 SGDLS and CDR2 YYNGEE. J gave up 10 bases and V 0 bases, and 12 bases lay outside the gene matches. The CDR3 covers 17 residues. The CDR3 spells CASSVGGIAGGPGEQFF. The CDR3 DNA is TGTGCCAGCAGCGTAGGAGGAATAGCGGGGGGGCCGGGCGAGCAGTTCTTC. Complete variable domain (other parts from reference TRBV9 and TRBJ2-1): DSGVTQTPKHLITATGQRVTLRCSPRSGDLSVYWYQQSLDQGLQFLIQYYNGEERAKGNILERFSAQQFPDLHSELNLSSLELGDSALYFCASSVGGIAGGPGEQFFGPGTRLTVL.

As concerns this clonotype: A read error is possible here, since a much larger clone lies one base away. The V and J genes are TRBV5-5 and TRBJ2-7; 7 nucleotides line up with TRBD1. The CDR3 consists of 13 residues. The germline gives CDR1 SGHKS, CDR2 YYEKEE (reference sequence). The ends lost 3 bases at V and 5 bases at J; junction bases unmatched: 5. Here the CDR3 DNA reads TGTGCCAGCAGCTCGACAGGGAGCCACGAGCAGTACTTC. It translates to CASSSTGSHEQYF. Combining the CDR3 with reference TRBV5-5 and TRBJ2-7 gives the whole variable domain DAGVTQSPTHLIKTRGQQVTLRCSPISGHKSVSWYQQVLGQGPQFIFQYYEKEERGRGNFPDRFSARQFPNYSSELNVNALLLGDSALYLCASSSTGSHEQYFGPGTRLTVT.

The CDR3 region has the DNA TGCGCCAGCAGCCCCCAAGACAGGGGGCAATCACCCCTCCACTTT. The encoded protein is CASSPQDRGQSPLHF. The V call is TRBV4-1, the J call TRBJ1-6; TRBD1 aligns across 10 bases. V lost 4 bases and J lost 10; bases outside the gene matches: 7. CDR3 length equals 15 residues. The germline V gene has CDR1 MGHRA and CDR2 YSYEKL.

The chain has TRBV11-2 and TRBJ2-1; 10 nucleotides match TRBD2. There are 16 residues in the CDR3. Germline CDR1 is SGHAT and CDR2 is FQNNGV. The junction had 7 bases not matched to a gene; V was cut back by 5 bases and J by 3 bases. CDR3 DNA sequence: TGTGCCAGCAGCCCCTTAGCGGGGGGCTACTACAATGAGCAGTTCTTC. Translation: CASSPLAGGYYNEQFF.

Only a few counts were recorded for this clonotype. The rearrangement uses TRBV15 and TRBJ2-7, with 8 bases that match TRBD1. The CDR3 covers 16 residues. After removal of 4 bases from V and 2 bases from J, the junction contained 10 bases not matched to a gene. Germline CDR1 LNHNV, CDR2 YYDKDF (reference sequence). The CDR3 region has the DNA TGTGCCACCAGCACTCCGGGACAGGAGAATACCTACGAGCAGTACTTC. Its protein product is CATSTPGQENTYEQYF.

In the case of this clonotype: This clone may be a read error of a much larger clone one base away. The V and J genes are TRBV5-1 and TRBJ1-4; weak D call: TRBD1 (5 bases). This CDR3 is built from 13 residues. V lost 10 bases to trimming and J lost 3 bases, with 13 bases between them. Germline V lookup: CDR1 SGHRS, CDR2 YFSETQ. The CDR3 DNA is TGCGCCGGCAAGAAGGGACCTAATGAAAAACTGTTTTTT. Residues: CAGKKGPNEKLFF.

A few counts support this clonotype. The V call is TRBV20-1, the J call TRBJ2-7; a weak D match, TRBD2 (5 bases). CDR3 length: 15 amino acids. The germline gives CDR1 DFQATT, CDR2 SNEGSKA (reference sequence). Trimming took off 8 bases at V and 1 base at J, with 21 bases between the two ends. This chain's CDR3 is CSSYLSEAPSYEQYF. CDR3 nucleotide sequence: TGCAGTTCCTACCTTTCGGAGGCACCTTCCTACGAGCAGTACTTC.

The V call is TRBV2, the J call TRBJ2-7; D is unresolved. Germline V CDR1 and CDR2: SNHLY, FYNNEI. Trimming took off 6 bases at V and 12 bases at J, with 18 bases between the two ends. CDR3 length equals 12 residues. CDR3 coding DNA: TGTGCCAGCAGAGTCGACAAGATACCTCCGTACTTC. Translating gives CASRVDKIPPYF.

Only a few counts were recorded for this clonotype. This chain connects TRBV12-3 or TRBV12-4 to TRBJ2-7; TRBD2 agrees at 10 bases. Trimming cost V 4 bases and J 2 bases; bases outside gene matches: 11. The CDR3 totals 17 residues. CDR3 DNA sequence: TGTGCCAGCAGTTCAGCGGCTAGCGGGGGTCGGACCTACGAGCAGTACTTC. Its protein is CASSSAASGGRTYEQYF.

This sequence joins TRBV6-5 and TRBJ2-6; TRBD2 is a possible D gene (6 bases). The length of the CDR3 is 16 residues. CDR1 and CDR2 from the germline V gene are MNHEY and SVGAGI. Trimming removed 1 base at V and 1 base at J, with 8 bases between. The CDR3 region is CASSYLGGSGANVLTF. The CDR3 DNA reads TGTGCCAGCAGTTACTTGGGGGGATCTGGGGCCAACGTCCTGACTTTC.

This clonotype was seen more than once but under ten times. This chain connects TRBV4-1 to TRBJ2-7, with TRBD2 as a possible D gene (5 bases). Trimming took off 1 base at V and 3 bases at J, with 16 bases between the two ends. The V gene's germline CDR1 is MGHRA and CDR2 YSYEKL. The CDR3 covers 16 residues. The CDR3 spells CASSQVWAQDFYEQYF. The CDR3, as DNA: TGCGCCAGCAGCCAAGTGTGGGCCCAGGACTTCTACGAGCAGTACTTC.

The genes are TRBV7-2 and TRBJ2-5; the D gene is possibly TRBD1 (5 bases). The tail of the sequence fits TRBJ2-7 better, so the J call may be wrong. Germline V CDR1 and CDR2: SGHTA, FQGNSA. This CDR3 has 14 amino acids. CDR3 sequence reads: CASSNFEGDYEQYF. DNA of the CDR3: TGTGCCAGCAGCAACTTTGAAGGGGACTACGAGCAGTACTTC.

This clonotype was detected ten times or more. V usage is TRBV4-2 and J usage is TRBJ2-7; weak D call: TRBD1 (5 bases). V gave up 0 bases and J gave up 5 bases, with 11 bases separating them. The CDR3 length is 14 residues. Germline V gene sequence: CDR1 LGHNA, CDR2 YNFKEQ. CDR3 DNA sequence: TGTGCCAGCAGCCAAGACCAAGGCAGGGACGAGCAGTACTTC. Its protein is CASSQDQGRDEQYF.